Listed below are T cell receptor beta chains from one sample, sequenced in a study of T cells in Graves' hyperthyroidism and ophthalmopathy. TCRdb re-analysed the multiplex PCR reads in MiXCR, keeping a single row per CDR3 protein. The sample lists approximately 420,000 distinct CDR3 sequences; approximately 15% were seen once. Sequenced input: blood. The source of these receptors is a woman in her late teens or twenties with Graves' hyperthyroidism. CDR3s include the opening cysteine and the closing phenylalanine or tryptophan. A D gene is named only where the DNA matches it firmly. Size values are once, few and many counts, or a class for expanded clones, and some rows have none.

j_gene,v_gene,d_gene,abundance,CDR3aa,CDR3nt
TRBJ2-1,TRBV4-1,-,-,CASSQGWGGSGGEQFF,TGCGCCAGCAGCCAAGGCTGGGGGGGGTCTGGGGGCGAGCAGTTCTTC
TRBJ2-4,TRBV7-9,TRBD2,many,CASSWKKPGLAVDLAKNIQYF,TGTGCCAGCAGCTGGAAAAAACCGGGACTAGCGGTAGATTTAGCCAAAAACATTCAGTACTTC
TRBJ1-1,TRBV12-3/TRBV12-4,-,many,CASIHMGGRLNTEAFF,TGTGCCAGCATCCATATGGGAGGACGGCTGAACACTGAAGCTTTCTTT
TRBJ2-7,TRBV11-1,-,many,CASSLGITYEQYF,TGTGCCAGCAGCTTGGGCATCACCTACGAGCAGTACTTC
TRBJ2-3,TRBV6-2/TRBV6-3,TRBD1,many,CASSYPEDREGADTQYF,TGTGCCAGCAGTTACCCCGAGGACAGGGAAGGCGCAGATACGCAGTATTTT
TRBJ2-7,TRBV19,-,few,CASSITGSSNPREQYF,TGTGCCAGTAGCATAACAGGTTCATCCAATCCGCGCGAGCAGTACTTC
TRBJ1-1,TRBV20-1,-,many,CSASPRGNAEAFF,TGCAGTGCTAGTCCACGGGGCAATGCTGAAGCTTTCTTT
TRBJ2-2,TRBV20-1,-,few,CSAGTLANTGELFF,TGCAGTGCGGGGACTCTCGCGAACACCGGGGAGCTGTTTTTT
TRBJ2-7,TRBV27,-,few,CASSLFNSYEQYF,TGTGCCAGCAGTTTATTTAATTCCTACGAGCAGTACTTC
TRBJ2-7,TRBV7-9,-,few,CASSLGRDEQYF,TGTGCCAGCAGCTTAGGTCGGGACGAGCAGTACTTC
TRBJ2-1,TRBV2,TRBD2,many,CASRGLAGPHEQFF,TGTGCCAGCAGGGGACTAGCGGGACCGCATGAGCAGTTCTTC
TRBJ1-1,TRBV28,-,many,CASSPQPLTKAFF,TGTGCCAGCAGTCCCCAGCCACTAACGAAAGCTTTCTTT
TRBJ2-7,TRBV7-2,TRBD2,many,CASNIAGLGYEQYF,TGTGCCAGCAACATAGCGGGATTGGGTTACGAGCAGTACTTC
TRBJ2-1,TRBV28,TRBD2,many,CASSSLGLAGEDNEQFF,TGTGCCAGCAGTTCCTTGGGCCTAGCGGGAGAGGACAATGAGCAGTTCTTC